Shown below are 16 T cell receptor beta chains from a single sample sequenced in a study of cytomegalovirus exposure and HLA in healthy donors (dated by TCRdb to 2017 to 2019). Libraries were constructed by the immunoSEQ multiplex PCR assay. A mixture of 60 forward primers for TCR Vbeta segments and 13 reverse primers for TCR Jbeta segments was used in the multiplex PCR. TCRdb took over this immuneACCESS table, retaining in-frame rearrangements with V and J assigned. Such tables are incomplete; in checked studies, under half of the missing clones stem from an unresolved V gene, and the remainder is unexplained. In this sample the table shows fewer than 90,000 clones, roughly three quarters of which occur a single time. The biggest ten clones account for 1.4% of the sample. The sequenced material came from PBMCs. The receptors derive from a male donor in good health and CMV-seronegative.

This clone was detected a few times. The CDR3 reads CASSPTGFNEQFF. In DNA, the CDR3 is TGTGCCAGCAGCCCTACAGGGTTCAATGAGCAGTTCTTC. V and J are TRBV7-9 and TRBJ2-1; a weak D match, TRBD1 (6 bases). Trimming left V 5 bases short and J 6 bases short, with 11 bases between. Per the germline V gene, CDR1 is SEHNR and CDR2 is FQNEAQ (reference sequence). There are 13 residues in the CDR3.

V and J are TRBV10-1 and TRBJ2-1, with D possibly matching TRBD2 (5 bases). The CDR3 is 14 amino acids. V was pared by 0 bases and J by 5 bases, with 8 bases between. CDR1 and CDR2 from the germline V gene are WNHNN and SYGVQD (reference sequence). The CDR3 DNA reads TGCGCCAGCAGTGAGTCGTTCGGGAACAATGAGCAGTTCTTC. Encoded protein: CASSESFGNNEQFF.

This chain joins TRBV11-2 and TRBJ2-7; no reliable D call. The CDR3 loop spans 13 amino acids. Looked up from germline, CDR1 is SGHAT and CDR2 is FQNNGV. Trimming removed 3 bases from V and 2 bases from J, with 8 bases in between. Here the CDR3 DNA reads TGTGCCAGCAGCTTCGGTACCACCTACGAGCAGTACTTC. Protein: CASSFGTTYEQYF.

This clone showed up just a few times. V and J are TRBV6-1 and TRBJ2-1, with 7 bases aligning to TRBD1. Germline V gives CDR1 MNHNS, CDR2 SASEGT. The CDR3 runs to 14 residues. The trim removed 7 bases at V and 6 bases at J, leaving 9 bases unmatched. CDR3 sequence (DNA): TGTGCCAGCACCACAGGGGATATAAGCAATGAGCAGTTCTTC. Protein sequence: CASTTGDISNEQFF.

The chain has TRBV6-1 and TRBJ2-5; 8 positions match TRBD1. The J call could be wrong; TRBJ2-7 is a better fit for the DNA end. CDR1 is MNHNS, CDR2 SASEGT, per germline. The CDR3 consists of 16 residues. Written as DNA, the CDR3 is TGTGCCAGCAGTGGAACGCTCAGGGGGCAGCGCTACGAGCAGTACTTC. This gives the protein CASSGTLRGQRYEQYF.

The genes are TRBV19 and TRBJ1-2, with 7 bases matching TRBD1. V lost 6 bases and J lost 2; bases outside the gene matches: 3. Germline V gene lookup returns CDR1 LNHDA and CDR2 SQIVND (reference sequence). The CDR3 consists of 13 residues. The CDR3 here is CASRTGQNYGYTF. The DNA for the CDR3 is TGTGCCAGTAGGACAGGGCAAAACTATGGCTACACCTTC. The full variable domain, in which reference TRBV19 and TRBJ1-2 provide the parts outside the CDR3, is DGGITQSPKYLFRKEGQNVTLSCEQNLNHDAMYWYRQDPGQGLRLIYYSQIVNDFQKGDIAEGYSVSREKKESFPLTVTSAQKNPTAFYLCASRTGQNYGYTFGSGTRLTVV.

A single count supports this clone. CDR3 sequence reads: CASESRGSTGELFF. CDR3 DNA: TGTGCCAGCGAAAGCAGGGGGAGCACCGGGGAGCTGTTTTTT. This sequence joins TRBV6-1 and TRBJ2-2, with 7 nucleotides matching TRBD1. V gave up 8 bases and J gave up 4 bases; unmatched junction bases: 7. There are 14 residues in the CDR3. CDR1 and CDR2 (germline): MNHNS, SASEGT.

The chain links TRBV7-3 to TRBJ2-2; 8 bases map to TRBD2. The CDR3 totals 18 residues. V was clipped by 3 bases and J by 0 bases; unmatched bases: 9. Germline V gene data show CDR1 as SGHTA and CDR2 as FQGTGA. Here the CDR3 DNA reads TGTGCCAGCAGCTTTATTGGCGGGGGGACTCCGAACACCGGGGAGCTGTTTTTT. Translation gives CASSFIGGGTPNTGELFF.

The table lists this clone with a count of one. V usage is TRBV4-1 and J usage is TRBJ2-2; D possibly corresponds to TRBD1 (6 bases). Trimming took 6 bases from V and 3 from J, leaving 14 bases between them. The CDR3 totals 15 residues. The germline CDR1 and CDR2 sequences are MGHRA and YSYEKL. CDR3 sequence reads: CASSKGGFDTGELFF. CDR3 bases: TGCGCCAGCAGTAAAGGGGGATTTGACACCGGGGAGCTGTTTTTT.

The rearrangement links TRBV19 to TRBJ2-2, with TRBD1 matching 9 bases. V gave up 3 bases and J gave up 6 bases; unmatched junction bases: 5. Germline V lookup: CDR1 LNHDA, CDR2 SQIVND (reference sequence). The CDR3 loop spans 15 amino acids. The CDR3 sequence is CASSIGDRVPGELFF. For the CDR3, the DNA is TGTGCCAGTAGTATCGGGGACAGGGTCCCCGGGGAGCTGTTTTTT.

The rearrangement uses TRBV4-1 and TRBJ1-1; no definite D call. This CDR3 has 14 residues. Germline-derived CDR1 and CDR2 are MGHRA and YSYEKL. The V end was cut by 2 bases, the J end by 3 bases, with 10 bases between. The CDR3 DNA reads TGCGCCAGCAGCCAACACCCGGTGGACACTGAAGCTTTCTTT. This encodes CASSQHPVDTEAFF.

The chain uses TRBV11-2 and TRBJ2-1; TRBD2 aligns across 9 bases. The length of the CDR3 is 16 residues. V was pared by 1 base and J by 4 bases, with 5 bases of the junction left unmatched. CDR1 and CDR2 (germline): SGHAT, FQNNGV. DNA of the CDR3: TGTGCCAGCAGCTTAGTGCGGGAGGGCCCATACAATGAGCAGTTCTTC. This gives the protein CASSLVREGPYNEQFF. The variable domain in full, completed from reference TRBV11-2 and TRBJ2-1, reads EAGVAQSPRYKIIEKRQSVAFWCNPISGHATLYWYQQILGQGPKLLIQFQNNGVVDDSQLPKDRFSAERLKGVDSTLKIQPAKLEDSAVYLCASSLVREGPYNEQFFGPGTRLTVL.

The V and J genes are TRBV6-4 and TRBJ2-7; 11 bases agree with TRBD2. V was clipped by 5 bases and J by 2 bases; unmatched bases: 11. Germline V gives CDR1 MRHNA, CDR2 SNTAGT. The CDR3 runs 17 residues. The CDR3: CASSLTSGSGTPYEQYF. As DNA, the CDR3 is TGTGCCAGCAGTCTTACTAGCGGGAGTGGGACTCCCTACGAGCAGTACTTC.

The V gene is TRBV13, the J gene TRBJ2-1, with 10 bases fitting TRBD1. The length of the CDR3 is 15 residues. V was pared by 3 bases and J by 8 bases, with 7 bases of the junction left unmatched. Germline V gene data show CDR1 as PRHDT and CDR2 as FYEKMQ (reference sequence). The CDR3 loop reads CASSFRDRGWDEQFF. Here the CDR3 DNA reads TGTGCCAGCAGCTTCCGGGACAGGGGTTGGGATGAGCAGTTCTTC.

The rearrangement joins TRBV6-5 to TRBJ1-2; possible D gene TRBD1, 6 bases. CDR3 size: 14 residues. Looked up from germline, CDR1 is MNHEY and CDR2 is SVGAGI. Trimming stripped 4 bases from V and 4 bases from J, with 13 bases between. The chain's CDR3 is CASSSRDRIYGYTF. DNA for the CDR3: TGTGCCAGCAGTTCGAGAGACAGGATCTATGGCTACACCTTC.

This clone was counted a few times. This specimen includes other DNA sequences encoding the same CDR3. V is TRBV28 and J is TRBJ1-1; perhaps TRBD1 as D (6 bases). The CDR3 runs 11 residues. Germline assignment: CDR1 MDHEN and CDR2 SYDVKM. V lost 6 bases and J lost 7, with 9 bases in between. For the CDR3, the DNA is TGTGCCAGCAGCCCCAGGGGTGAAGCTTTCTTT. Its translation: CASSPRGEAFF.